This T cell receptor beta chain was obtained from a study of blood T cell repertoires in COVID-19. Assay: immunoSEQ multiplex PCR; the TCRdb copy retains only in-frame clones and omits some. The table includes 350,000 or so clones, roughly 87% detected once. With V trimmed by 3 bases and J by 2 bases, 7 bases remained unmatched. Germline V gene data show CDR1 as SGHRS and CDR2 as YFSETQ. The CDR3 has 16 residues. Sequencing used peripheral blood. V usage is TRBV5-1 and J usage is TRBJ2-3; 9 bases match TRBD2. The clonotype originates from a woman aged 60-70 years with COVID-19, enrolled during active disease. The CDR3 region is CASSWGSSGDTDTQYF. DNA of the CDR3: TGCGCCAGCAGCTGGGGGTCTAGCGGGGACACAGATACGCAGTATTTT.